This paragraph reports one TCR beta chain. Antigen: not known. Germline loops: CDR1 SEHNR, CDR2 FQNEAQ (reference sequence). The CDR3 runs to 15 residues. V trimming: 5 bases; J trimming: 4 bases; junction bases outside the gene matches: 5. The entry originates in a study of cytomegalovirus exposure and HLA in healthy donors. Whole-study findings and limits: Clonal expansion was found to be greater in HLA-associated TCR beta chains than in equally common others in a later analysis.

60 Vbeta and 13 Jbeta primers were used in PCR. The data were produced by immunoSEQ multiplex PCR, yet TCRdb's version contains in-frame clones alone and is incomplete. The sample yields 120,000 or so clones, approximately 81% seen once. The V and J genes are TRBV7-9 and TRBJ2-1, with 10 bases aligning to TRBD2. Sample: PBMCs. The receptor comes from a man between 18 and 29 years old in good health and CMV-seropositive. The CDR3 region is CASSPGLAAYNEQFF. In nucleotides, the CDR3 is TGTGCCAGCAGCCCCGGACTAGCGGCGTACAATGAGCAGTTCTTC.